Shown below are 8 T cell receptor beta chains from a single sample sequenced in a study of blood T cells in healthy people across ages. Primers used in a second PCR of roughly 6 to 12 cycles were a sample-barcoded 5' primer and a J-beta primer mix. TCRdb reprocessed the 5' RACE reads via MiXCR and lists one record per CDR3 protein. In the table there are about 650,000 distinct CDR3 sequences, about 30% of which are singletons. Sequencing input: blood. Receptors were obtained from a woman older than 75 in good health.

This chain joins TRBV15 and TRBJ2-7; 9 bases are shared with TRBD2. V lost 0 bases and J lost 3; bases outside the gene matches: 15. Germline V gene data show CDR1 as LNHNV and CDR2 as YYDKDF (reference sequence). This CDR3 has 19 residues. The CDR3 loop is CATSRDLVAGASTGYEQYF. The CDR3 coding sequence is TGTGCCACCAGCAGAGATCTGGTAGCGGGGGCCTCAACTGGCTACGAGCAGTACTTC.

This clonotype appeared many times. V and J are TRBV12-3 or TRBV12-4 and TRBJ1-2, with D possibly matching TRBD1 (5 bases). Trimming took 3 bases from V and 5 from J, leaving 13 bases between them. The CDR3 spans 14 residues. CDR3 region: CASSFGGGTYGYTF. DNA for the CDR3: TGTGCCAGCAGTTTTGGGGGGGGAACTTATGGCTACACCTTC.

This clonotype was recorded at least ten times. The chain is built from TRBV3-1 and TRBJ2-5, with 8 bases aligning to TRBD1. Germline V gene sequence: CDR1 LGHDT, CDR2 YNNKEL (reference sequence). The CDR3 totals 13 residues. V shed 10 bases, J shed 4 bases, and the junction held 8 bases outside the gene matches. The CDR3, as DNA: TGTGCCACCCGGGGACAGGTGGGAGAGACCCAGTACTTC. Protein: CATRGQVGETQYF.

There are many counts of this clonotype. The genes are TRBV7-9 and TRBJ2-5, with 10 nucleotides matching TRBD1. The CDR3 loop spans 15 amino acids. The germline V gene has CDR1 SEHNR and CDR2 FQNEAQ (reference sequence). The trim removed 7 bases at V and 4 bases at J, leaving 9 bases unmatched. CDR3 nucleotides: TGTGCCAGCACCCTAAGACAGGGGGCGCGAGAGACCCAGTACTTC. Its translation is CASTLRQGARETQYF.

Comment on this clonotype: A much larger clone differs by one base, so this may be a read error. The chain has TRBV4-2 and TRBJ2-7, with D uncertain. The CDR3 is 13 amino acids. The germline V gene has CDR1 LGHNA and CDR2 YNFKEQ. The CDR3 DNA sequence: TGTGCCAGCAGCCAAGGACCGATCTACGAGCGGTACTTC. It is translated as CASSQGPIYERYF.

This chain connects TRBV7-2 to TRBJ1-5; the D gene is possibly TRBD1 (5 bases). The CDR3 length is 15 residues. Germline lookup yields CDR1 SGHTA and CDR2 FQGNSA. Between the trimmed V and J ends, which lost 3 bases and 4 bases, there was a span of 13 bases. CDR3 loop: CASSFSGVPNQPQHF. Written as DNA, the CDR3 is TGTGCCAGCAGCTTTTCGGGGGTACCGAATCAGCCCCAGCATTTT.

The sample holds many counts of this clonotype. CDR3 bases: TGTGCCAGCAGCCAAGTGGGGCCGGGAGGGGAGATTGGTGAAAAACTGTTTTTT. Residues: CASSQVGPGGEIGEKLFF. The J gene is TRBJ1-4, the V gene TRBV4-2, with a possible D match to TRBD1 (5 bases). This CDR3 is 18 amino acids long. The germline V gene has CDR1 LGHNA and CDR2 YNFKEQ. V was clipped by 1 base and J by 7 bases, with 22 bases between them.

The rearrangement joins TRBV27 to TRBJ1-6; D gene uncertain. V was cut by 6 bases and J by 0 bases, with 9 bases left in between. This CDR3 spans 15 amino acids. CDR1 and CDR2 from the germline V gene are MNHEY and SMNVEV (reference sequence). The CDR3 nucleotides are TGTGCCAGCAGATCGGCCAGCTCCTATAATTCACCCCTCCACTTT. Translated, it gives CASRSASSYNSPLHF.